The present T cell receptor beta chain was sequenced within a study of OX40 agonist ivuxolimab in advanced cancers. Study-level points and caveats: Relative to CD4+ cells, CD8+ T cells on average had more expanded clones.

Germline CDR1 is MNHEY and CDR2 is SMNVEV (reference sequence). This CDR3 is 14 amino acids long. Trimming cost V 2 bases and J 5 bases; bases outside gene matches: 6. On this clone itself: Its antigen is as yet unknown.

The repertoire was sequenced with immunoSEQ multiplex PCR; TCRdb's copy has only in-frame clones and lacks some. Of about 25,000 clones in the sample, approximately 86% are singletons; the top ten hold over 35%. The clonotype was recovered from an adult with an advanced solid tumor such as melanoma, head and neck, liver or kidney cancer. The sequenced sample was CD4+ or CD8+ T cells sorted from blood, obtained in a trial of the OX40 agonist ivuxolimab. The rearrangement links TRBV27 to TRBJ2-7; 7 bases are a match to TRBD2. The CDR3 sequence is CASSLMASGDEQYF. As DNA, the CDR3 is TGTGCCAGCAGTTTAATGGCTAGCGGTGACGAGCAGTACTTC.